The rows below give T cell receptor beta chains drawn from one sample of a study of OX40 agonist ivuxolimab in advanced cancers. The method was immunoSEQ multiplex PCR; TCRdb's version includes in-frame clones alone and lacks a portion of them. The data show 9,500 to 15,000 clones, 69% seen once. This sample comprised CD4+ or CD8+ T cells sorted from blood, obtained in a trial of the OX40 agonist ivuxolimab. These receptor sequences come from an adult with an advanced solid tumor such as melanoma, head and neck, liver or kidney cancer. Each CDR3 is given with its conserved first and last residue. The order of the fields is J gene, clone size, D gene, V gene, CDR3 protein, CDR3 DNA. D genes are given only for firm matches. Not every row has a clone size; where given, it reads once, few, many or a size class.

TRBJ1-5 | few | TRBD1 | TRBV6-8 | CASQLDRGLNQPQHF | TGTGCCAGCCAACTCGACAGGGGTCTAAATCAGCCCCAGCATTTT
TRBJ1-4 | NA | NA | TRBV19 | CASSRREKLFF | TGTGCCAGTAGCCGGAGGGAAAAACTGTTTTTT
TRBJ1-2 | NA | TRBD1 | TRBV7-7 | CASSFPGGGYGYTF | TGTGCCAGCAGCTTTCCAGGGGGCGGCTACGGCTACACCTTC
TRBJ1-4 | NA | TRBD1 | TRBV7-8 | CASSSLDRVGEKLFF | TGTGCCAGCAGCTCCTTAGACAGGGTTGGGGAAAAACTGTTTTTT
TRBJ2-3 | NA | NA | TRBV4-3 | CASSQGHTSTDTQYF | TGCGCCAGCAGCCAGGGACACACTAGCACAGATACGCAGTATTTT
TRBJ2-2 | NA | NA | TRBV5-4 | CASSLADTNTGELFF | TGTGCCAGCAGCTTGGCCGACACGAACACCGGGGAGCTGTTTTTT
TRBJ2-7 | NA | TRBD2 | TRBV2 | CASSAGGPGYEQYF | TGTGCCAGCAGTGCGGGGGGGCCTGGCTACGAGCAGTACTTC
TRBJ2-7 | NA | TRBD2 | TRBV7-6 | CASSSAGGTDYEQYF | TGTGCCAGCAGCTCAGCGGGGGGTACCGATTACGAGCAGTACTTC
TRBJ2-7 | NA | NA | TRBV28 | CASSFARYEQYF | TGTGCCAGCAGTTTTGCGAGGTACGAGCAGTACTTC
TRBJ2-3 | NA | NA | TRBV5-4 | CASSYPGDTQYF | TGTGCCAGCAGCTACCCGGGGGATACGCAGTATTTT
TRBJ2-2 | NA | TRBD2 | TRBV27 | CASSRPASGGLSGELFF | TGTGCCAGCAGTCGCCCGGCTAGCGGGGGTTTAAGCGGGGAGCTGTTTTTT
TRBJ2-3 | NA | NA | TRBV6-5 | CASSYSGEDTDTQYF | TGTGCCAGCAGTTACTCGGGAGAAGACACAGATACGCAGTATTTT
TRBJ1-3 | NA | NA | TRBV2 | CASRGRGNSGNTIYF | TGTGCCAGCAGAGGGAGAGGAAACTCTGGAAACACCATATATTTT
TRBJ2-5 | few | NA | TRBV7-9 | CASSLGQGQAETQYF | TGTGCCAGCAGCTTAGGGCAGGGTCAGGCAGAGACCCAGTACTTC
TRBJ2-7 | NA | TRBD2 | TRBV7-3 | CASSLRGSGRADDEQYF | TGTGCCAGCAGCCTACGGGGAAGCGGGAGGGCCGATGACGAGCAGTACTTC
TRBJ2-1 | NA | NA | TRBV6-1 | CASSEELVRVGEQFF | TGTGCCAGCAGTGAAGAATTAGTAAGGGTGGGTGAGCAGTTCTTC
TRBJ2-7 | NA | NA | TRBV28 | CASIAGDAVSYEQYF | TGTGCCAGCATCGCAGGGGACGCGGTGTCCTACGAGCAGTACTTC
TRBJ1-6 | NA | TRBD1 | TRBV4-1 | CASSQQGGQGLSSPLHF | TGCGCCAGCAGCCAACAGGGGGGACAGGGACTCTCATCACCCCTCCACTTT
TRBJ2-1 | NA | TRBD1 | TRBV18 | CASSPTYGTGEDEQFF | TGTGCCAGCTCACCGACCTACGGGACAGGGGAAGATGAGCAGTTCTTC
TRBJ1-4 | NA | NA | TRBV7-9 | CASSLVDGREKLFF | TGTGCCAGCAGCTTAGTGGACGGCAGAGAAAAACTGTTTTTT
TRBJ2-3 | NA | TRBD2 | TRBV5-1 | CASNRGRQRDNTDTQYF | TGCGCCAGCAACCGGGGGAGGCAGCGGGATAACACAGATACGCAGTATTTT
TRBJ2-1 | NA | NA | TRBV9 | CASSVVPGARLDEQFF | TGTGCCAGCAGCGTAGTCCCGGGGGCGAGATTGGATGAGCAGTTCTTC
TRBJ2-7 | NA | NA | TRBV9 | CASSVEEDLSYEQYF | TGTGCCAGCAGCGTAGAGGAAGACCTCTCCTACGAGCAGTACTTC
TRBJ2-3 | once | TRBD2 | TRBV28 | CASSLARGGEDTQYF | TGTGCCAGCAGTTTAGCTCGGGGGGGAGAAGATACGCAGTATTTT
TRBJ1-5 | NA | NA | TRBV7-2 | CASSLGLRQPQHF | TGTGCCAGCAGCTTAGGATTACGTCAGCCCCAGCATTTT
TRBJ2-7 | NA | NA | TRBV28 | CASSLSSTGTASYEQYF | TGTGCCAGCAGTTTATCCTCCACCGGGACTGCCTCCTACGAGCAGTACTTC
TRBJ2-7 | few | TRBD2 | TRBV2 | CASIAGTSGTQGYEQYF | TGTGCCAGCATTGCCGGGACTAGCGGGACTCAGGGCTACGAGCAGTACTTC
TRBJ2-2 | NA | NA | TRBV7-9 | CASSPQGLTGELFF | TGTGCCAGCAGCCCACAGGGCCTCACCGGGGAGCTGTTTTTT
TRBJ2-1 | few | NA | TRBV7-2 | CASSLVLYEQFF | TGTGCCAGCAGCCTAGTCTTATACGAGCAGTTCTTC
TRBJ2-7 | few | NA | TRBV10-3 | CASSSTGTSGNYYEQYF | TGTGCCAGCAGTTCCACCGGGACCTCCGGCAACTACTACGAGCAGTACTTC
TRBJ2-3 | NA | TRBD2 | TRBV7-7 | CASGTSGTDTQYF | TGTGCTAGCGGGACTAGCGGCACAGATACGCAGTATTTT
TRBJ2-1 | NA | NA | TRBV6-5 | CASSNRDSYNEQFF | TGTGCCAGCAGTAACAGGGACTCCTACAATGAGCAGTTCTTC
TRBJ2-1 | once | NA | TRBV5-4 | CAAAVMGGGEQFF | TGTGCCGCTGCAGTGATGGGGGGCGGTGAGCAGTTCTTC
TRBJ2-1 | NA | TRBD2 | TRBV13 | CASSSPGLAEQFF | TGTGCCAGCAGCTCTCCGGGACTAGCGGAGCAGTTCTTC
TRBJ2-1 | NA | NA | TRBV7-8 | CASSPLVVEQFF | TGTGCCAGCAGCCCTCTAGTCGTTGAGCAGTTCTTC
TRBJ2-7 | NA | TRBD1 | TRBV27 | CASSFRQGATYEQYF | TGTGCCAGCAGTTTCCGACAGGGGGCAACGTACGAGCAGTACTTC
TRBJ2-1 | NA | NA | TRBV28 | CASRGDSSYNEQFF | TGTGCCAGCAGGGGTGATAGCTCCTACAATGAGCAGTTCTTC
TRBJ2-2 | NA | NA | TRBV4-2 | CASSQGASGWNTGELFF | TGTGCCAGCAGCCAAGGAGCGAGTGGGTGGAACACCGGGGAGCTGTTTTTT
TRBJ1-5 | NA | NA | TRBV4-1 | CASSQGWGGGNQPQHF | TGCGCCAGCAGCCAAGGGTGGGGGGGCGGCAATCAGCCCCAGCATTTT
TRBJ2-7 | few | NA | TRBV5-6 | CASSLGLLEQYF | TGTGCCAGCAGCTTGGGACTGCTCGAGCAGTACTTC
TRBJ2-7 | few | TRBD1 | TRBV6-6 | CASTRTGGYEQYF | TGTGCCAGCACCCGGACAGGGGGCTACGAGCAGTACTTC
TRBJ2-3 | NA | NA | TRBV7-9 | CASSPGGTADTQYF | TGTGCCAGCAGCCCCGGCGGCACCGCAGATACGCAGTATTTT
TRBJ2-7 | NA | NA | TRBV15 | CATSTSLDYEQYF | TGTGCCACCAGCACTTCACTCGACTACGAGCAGTACTTC
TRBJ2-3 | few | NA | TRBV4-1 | CASSQRGEDTQYF | TGCGCCAGCAGCCAAAGGGGGGAGGATACGCAGTATTTT
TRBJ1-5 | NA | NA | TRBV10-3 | CAISDPGQPQHF | TGTGCCATCAGCGATCCGGGGCAACCCCAGCATTTT
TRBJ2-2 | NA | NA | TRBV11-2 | CASSLEGELFF | TGTGCCAGCAGCTTAGAAGGGGAGCTGTTTTTT
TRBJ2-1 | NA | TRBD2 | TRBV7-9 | CASSPLAVSSYNEQFF | TGTGCCAGCAGCCCTCTAGCGGTTAGCTCCTACAATGAGCAGTTCTTC
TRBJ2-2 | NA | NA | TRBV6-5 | CASSYQAGFTGELFF | TGTGCCAGCAGTTACCAGGCTGGGTTCACCGGGGAGCTGTTTTTT
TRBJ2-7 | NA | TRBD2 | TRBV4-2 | CASSGAGAVTYEQYF | TGTGCCAGTTCCGGGGCGGGAGCCGTCACCTACGAGCAGTACTTC
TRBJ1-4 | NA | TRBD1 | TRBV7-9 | CASTHSGTGAEKLFF | TGTGCCAGCACCCACTCCGGGACAGGGGCTGAAAAACTGTTTTTT
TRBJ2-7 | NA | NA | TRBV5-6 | CASSLGGTYEQYF | TGTGCCAGCAGCTTGGGCGGGACCTACGAGCAGTACTTC
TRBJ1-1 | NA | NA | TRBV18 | CASSPGVSNTEAFF | TGTGCCAGCTCACCCGGGGTATCGAACACTGAAGCTTTCTTT
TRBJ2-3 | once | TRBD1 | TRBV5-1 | CASSLSQTGPTDTQYF | TGCGCCAGCAGCTTGTCTCAGACAGGGCCTACAGATACGCAGTATTTT
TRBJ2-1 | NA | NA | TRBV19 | CASSIMASDNEQFF | TGTGCCAGTAGTATTATGGCTAGCGACAATGAGCAGTTCTTC
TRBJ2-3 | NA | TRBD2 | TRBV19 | CASSLIGGAQYF | TGTGCCAGTAGTCTTATCGGGGGGGCGCAGTATTTT
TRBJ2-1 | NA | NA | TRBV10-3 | CAISESVAGSHNEQFF | TGTGCCATCAGTGAGTCGGTGGCGGGGTCGCACAATGAGCAGTTCTTC
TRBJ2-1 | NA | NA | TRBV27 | CASSVDSPINEQFF | TGTGCCAGCAGTGTGGACAGCCCAATCAATGAGCAGTTCTTC
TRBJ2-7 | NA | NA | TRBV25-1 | CASSETGRDVYEQYF | TGTGCCAGCAGTGAAACCGGCAGGGATGTCTACGAGCAGTACTTC
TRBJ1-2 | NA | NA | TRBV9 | CASSYQSNYGYTF | TGTGCCAGCAGCTATCAAAGTAACTATGGCTACACCTTC